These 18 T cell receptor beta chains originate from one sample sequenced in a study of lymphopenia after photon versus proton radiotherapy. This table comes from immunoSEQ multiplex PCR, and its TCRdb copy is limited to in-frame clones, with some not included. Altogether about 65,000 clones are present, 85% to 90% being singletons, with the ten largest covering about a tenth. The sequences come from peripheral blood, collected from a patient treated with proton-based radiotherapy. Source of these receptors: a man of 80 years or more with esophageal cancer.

CDR3 DNA: TGTGCCAGCAGTTACTCCACAGGGGGAAAACTGTTTTTT. Its protein is CASSYSTGGKLFF. The V call is TRBV6-5, the J call TRBJ1-4, with 8 bases fitting TRBD1. The CDR3 loop spans 13 amino acids. V gave up 0 bases and J gave up 10 bases; unmatched junction bases: 1. The germline V gene has CDR1 MNHEY and CDR2 SVGAGI.

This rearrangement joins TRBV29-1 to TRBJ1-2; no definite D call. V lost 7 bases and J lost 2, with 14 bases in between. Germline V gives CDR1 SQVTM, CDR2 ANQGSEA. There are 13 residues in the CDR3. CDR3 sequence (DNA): TGCAGCGCCGCAGACCCGAACAACTATGGCTACACCTTC. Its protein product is CSAADPNNYGYTF.

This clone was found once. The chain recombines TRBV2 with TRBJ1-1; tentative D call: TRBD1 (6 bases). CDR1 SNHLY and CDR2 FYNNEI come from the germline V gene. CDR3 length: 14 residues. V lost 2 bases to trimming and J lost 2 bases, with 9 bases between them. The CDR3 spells CASSETGINTEAFF. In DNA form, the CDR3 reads TGTGCCAGCAGTGAAACAGGGATCAACACTGAAGCTTTCTTT.

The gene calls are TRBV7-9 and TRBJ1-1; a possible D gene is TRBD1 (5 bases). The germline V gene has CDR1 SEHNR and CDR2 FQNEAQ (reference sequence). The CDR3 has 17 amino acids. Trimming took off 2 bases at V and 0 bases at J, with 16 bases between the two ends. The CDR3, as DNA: TGTGCCAGCAGCTTAAAAGATCGGGACGGACTGAACACTGAAGCTTTCTTT. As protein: CASSLKDRDGLNTEAFF.

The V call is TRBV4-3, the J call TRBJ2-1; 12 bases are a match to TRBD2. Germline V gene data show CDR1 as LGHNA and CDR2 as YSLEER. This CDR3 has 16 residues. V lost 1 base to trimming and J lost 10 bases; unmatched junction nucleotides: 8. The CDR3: CASSQGWLLAGGEQFF. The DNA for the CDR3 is TGCGCCAGCAGCCAAGGGTGGCTGCTAGCGGGAGGGGAGCAGTTCTTC.

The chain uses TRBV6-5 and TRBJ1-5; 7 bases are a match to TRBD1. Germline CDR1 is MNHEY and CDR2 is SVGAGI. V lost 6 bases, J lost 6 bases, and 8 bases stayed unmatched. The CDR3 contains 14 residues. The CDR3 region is CASSAPGDSQPQHF. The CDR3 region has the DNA TGTGCCAGCAGCGCCCCAGGGGACAGTCAGCCCCAGCATTTT.

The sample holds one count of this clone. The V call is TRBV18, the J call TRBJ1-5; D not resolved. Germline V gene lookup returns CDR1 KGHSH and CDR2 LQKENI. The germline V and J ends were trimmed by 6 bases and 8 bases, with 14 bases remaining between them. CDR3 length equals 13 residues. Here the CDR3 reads CASSPTGWEPQHF. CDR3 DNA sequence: TGTGCCAGCTCCCCCACGGGGTGGGAGCCCCAGCATTTT.

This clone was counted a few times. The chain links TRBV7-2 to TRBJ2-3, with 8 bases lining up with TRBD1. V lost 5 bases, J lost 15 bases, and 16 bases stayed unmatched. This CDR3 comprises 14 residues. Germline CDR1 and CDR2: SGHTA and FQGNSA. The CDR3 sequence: CASSQTGQESSRYF. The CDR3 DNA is TGTGCCAGCAGCCAGACGGGACAGGAGTCTTCCCGTTATTTT.

Written as DNA, the CDR3 is TGCGCCAGCAGCCAAGATAGGGCTTCCTATGGCTACACCTTC. It is translated as CASSQDRASYGYTF. The chain combines TRBV4-3 with TRBJ1-2; D not resolved. CDR1 and CDR2 (germline): LGHNA, YSLEER. The ends were cut back, 0 bases at V and 4 bases at J, with 9 bases in the middle. There are 14 residues in the CDR3.

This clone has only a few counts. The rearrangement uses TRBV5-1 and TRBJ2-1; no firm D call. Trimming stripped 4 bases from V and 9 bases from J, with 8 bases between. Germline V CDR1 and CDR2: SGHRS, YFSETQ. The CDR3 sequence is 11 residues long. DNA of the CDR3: TGCGCCAGCAGCCCTGGGGTTGAGCAGTTCTTC. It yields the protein CASSPGVEQFF.

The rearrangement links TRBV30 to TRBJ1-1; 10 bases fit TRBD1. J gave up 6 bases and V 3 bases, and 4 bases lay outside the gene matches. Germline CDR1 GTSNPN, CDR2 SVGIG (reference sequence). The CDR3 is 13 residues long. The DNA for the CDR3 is TGTGCCTGGAGACAGGACAGGGGGGCTGAAGCTTTCTTT. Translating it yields CAWRQDRGAEAFF.

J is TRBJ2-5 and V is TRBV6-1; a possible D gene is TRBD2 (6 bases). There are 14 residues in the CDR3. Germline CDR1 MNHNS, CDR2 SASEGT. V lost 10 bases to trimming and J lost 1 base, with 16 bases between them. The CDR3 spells CATAKLGLQETQYF. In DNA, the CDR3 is TGTGCCACTGCAAAGTTGGGACTCCAAGAGACCCAGTACTTC.

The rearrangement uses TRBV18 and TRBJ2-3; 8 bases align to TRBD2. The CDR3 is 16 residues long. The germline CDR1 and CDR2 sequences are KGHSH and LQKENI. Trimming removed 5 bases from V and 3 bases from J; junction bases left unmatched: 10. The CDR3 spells CASSTESGGGTDTQYF. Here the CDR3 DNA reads TGTGCCAGCTCAACCGAAAGCGGGGGAGGGACAGATACGCAGTATTTT.

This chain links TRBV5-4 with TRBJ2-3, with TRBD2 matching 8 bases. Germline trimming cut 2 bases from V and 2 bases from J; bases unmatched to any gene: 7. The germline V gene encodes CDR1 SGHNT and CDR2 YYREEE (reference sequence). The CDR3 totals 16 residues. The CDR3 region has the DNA TGTGCCAGCAGCTTTTCGAGCGGGAGTAACACAGATACGCAGTATTTT. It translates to CASSFSSGSNTDTQYF.

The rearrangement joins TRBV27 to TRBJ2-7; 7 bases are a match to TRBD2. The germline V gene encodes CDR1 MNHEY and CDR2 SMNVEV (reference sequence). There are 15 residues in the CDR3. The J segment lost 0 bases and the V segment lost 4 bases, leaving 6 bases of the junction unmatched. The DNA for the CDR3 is TGTGCCAGCAGTTGGGGTGGCGGGAGCTCCTACGAGCAGTACTTC. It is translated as CASSWGGGSSYEQYF.

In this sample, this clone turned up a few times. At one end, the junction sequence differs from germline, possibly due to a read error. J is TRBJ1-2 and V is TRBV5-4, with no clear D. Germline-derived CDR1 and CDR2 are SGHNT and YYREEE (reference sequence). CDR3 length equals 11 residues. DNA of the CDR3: TGTGCCAGCAGCTCCTTTGGACTGGTAGCCTTC. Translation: CASSSFGLVAF.

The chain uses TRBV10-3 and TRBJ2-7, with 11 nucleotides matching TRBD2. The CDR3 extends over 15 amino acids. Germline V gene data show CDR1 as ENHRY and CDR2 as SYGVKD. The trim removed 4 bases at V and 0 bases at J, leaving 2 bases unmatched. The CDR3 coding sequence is TGTGCCATCAGTGCTAGCGGGGGGAGCTCCTACGAGCAGTACTTC. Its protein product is CAISASGGSSYEQYF.

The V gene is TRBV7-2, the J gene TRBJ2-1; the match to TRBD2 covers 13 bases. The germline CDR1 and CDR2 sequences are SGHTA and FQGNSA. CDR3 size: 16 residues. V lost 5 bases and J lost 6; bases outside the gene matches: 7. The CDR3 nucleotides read TGTGCCAGCAGCGGTACCGGGACTAGCGGGGCCAATGAGCAGTTCTTC. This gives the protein CASSGTGTSGANEQFF.